These T cell receptor beta chains were read from a single sample in a study of shared clonotypes between healthy human individuals. The assay was immunoSEQ multiplex PCR, and TCRdb's table has in-frame clones only and misses some. The sample lists some 2,400,000 clones, approximately 96% seen once, with about 0.13% in the top ten. The sequencing sample was made of naive CD4+ T cells sorted from blood. The receptors stem from a man between 18 and 29 years old in good health. Each CDR3 is given with its conserved first and last residue. The D gene is left open where the match is weak. A clone size is listed for some rows: how often the clone was seen (once, few, many), or a class if it is expanded.

v_gene: TRBV4-1; abundance: .; d_gene: .; j_gene: TRBJ1-6; CDR3nt: TGCGCCAGCAATGCTCCTCCTCCAGGGGAACATTCACCCCTCCACTTT; CDR3aa: CASNAPPPGEHSPLHF
v_gene: TRBV6-1; abundance: .; d_gene: .; j_gene: TRBJ2-2; CDR3nt: TGTGCCAGCAGTGAGACTAACACCGGGGAGCTGTTTTTT; CDR3aa: CASSETNTGELFF
v_gene: TRBV4-1; abundance: .; d_gene: .; j_gene: TRBJ2-1; CDR3nt: TGCGCCAGCAGCCAAGGAGGCCTAGCCGGGAGCTCCTACAATGAGCAGTTCTTC; CDR3aa: CASSQGGLAGSSYNEQFF
v_gene: TRBV30; abundance: .; d_gene: TRBD1; j_gene: TRBJ2-7; CDR3nt: TGTGCCTTCGGGGACAGCTACGAGCAGTACTTC; CDR3aa: CAFGDSYEQYF
v_gene: TRBV28; abundance: once; d_gene: .; j_gene: TRBJ2-7; CDR3nt: TGTGCCAGCAGTTCCCCCGCGGAGGGGAACTACGAGCAGTACTTC; CDR3aa: CASSSPAEGNYEQYF
v_gene: TRBV5-1; abundance: once; d_gene: TRBD2; j_gene: TRBJ2-3; CDR3nt: TGCGCCAGCAGCTTGGGGCTAGCGGCAGATACGCAGTATTTT; CDR3aa: CASSLGLAADTQYF
v_gene: TRBV25-1; abundance: .; d_gene: .; j_gene: TRBJ1-3; CDR3nt: TGTGCCAGCAGTTCGGCAGCTGGAAACACCATATATTTT; CDR3aa: CASSSAAGNTIYF
v_gene: TRBV20-1; abundance: once; d_gene: .; j_gene: TRBJ1-1; CDR3nt: TGCAGTGCAAAAGGGGTCACTGAAGCTTTCTTT; CDR3aa: CSAKGVTEAFF
v_gene: TRBV30; abundance: few; d_gene: TRBD1; j_gene: TRBJ1-5; CDR3nt: TGTGCCTGGGGACAGGGTGGCAATCAGCCCCAGCATTTT; CDR3aa: CAWGQGGNQPQHF
v_gene: TRBV5-8; abundance: .; d_gene: TRBD2; j_gene: TRBJ2-3; CDR3nt: TGTGCCAGCACGAAGCGGGAGGTAAGAGATACGCAGTATTTT; CDR3aa: CASTKREVRDTQYF
v_gene: TRBV5-8; abundance: .; d_gene: .; j_gene: TRBJ1-4; CDR3nt: TGTGCCAGCAGCTTTGAGGGACGGGGAAATGAAAAACTGTTTTTT; CDR3aa: CASSFEGRGNEKLFF
v_gene: TRBV6-1; abundance: once; d_gene: .; j_gene: TRBJ1-2; CDR3nt: TGTGCCAGCAGCCCCAGGGATTGGAGTGGCTACACCTTC; CDR3aa: CASSPRDWSGYTF
v_gene: TRBV5-6; abundance: .; d_gene: .; j_gene: TRBJ1-1; CDR3nt: TGTGCCAGCAGCCCGACAGGACTTCTACCCGGGAACACTGAAGCTTTCTTT; CDR3aa: CASSPTGLLPGNTEAFF
v_gene: TRBV6-1; abundance: .; d_gene: TRBD1; j_gene: TRBJ1-1; CDR3nt: TGTGCCAGCCATAGGGGACAGCACACTGAAGCTTTCTTT; CDR3aa: CASHRGQHTEAFF
v_gene: TRBV30; abundance: .; d_gene: .; j_gene: TRBJ2-7; CDR3nt: TGTGCCTGGAGTGCCGGGGGCTCCTACGAGCAGTACTTC; CDR3aa: CAWSAGGSYEQYF
v_gene: TRBV10-1; abundance: .; d_gene: .; j_gene: TRBJ1-2; CDR3nt: TGCGCCAGGCTGAGGAGGGAGGAACTTAGCCATGGCTACACCTTC; CDR3aa: CARLRREELSHGYTF
v_gene: TRBV10-2; abundance: once; d_gene: .; j_gene: TRBJ2-7; CDR3nt: TGCGCCAGCAGTGATCGTCTTGCCTACGAGCAGTACTTC; CDR3aa: CASSDRLAYEQYF
v_gene: TRBV10-3; abundance: .; d_gene: TRBD2; j_gene: TRBJ2-5; CDR3nt: TGTGCCATCAGTGAGTCTTGGGGGGGACTGAGGGAGACCCAGTACTTC; CDR3aa: CAISESWGGLRETQYF
v_gene: TRBV15; abundance: .; d_gene: .; j_gene: TRBJ1-4; CDR3nt: TGTGCCACCAGCAGATACGGGGCCCAAACTAATGAAAAACTGTTTTTT; CDR3aa: CATSRYGAQTNEKLFF
v_gene: TRBV9; abundance: .; d_gene: TRBD2; j_gene: TRBJ2-7; CDR3nt: TGTGCCAGCAGCGTAGATCCTAGCGGGAACTACGAGCAGTACTTC; CDR3aa: CASSVDPSGNYEQYF
v_gene: TRBV6-1; abundance: once; d_gene: .; j_gene: TRBJ1-1; CDR3nt: TGTGCCAGCAGTGAGAGGACATATAACACTGAAGCTTTCTTT; CDR3aa: CASSERTYNTEAFF
v_gene: TRBV5-5; abundance: .; d_gene: TRBD2; j_gene: TRBJ2-1; CDR3nt: TGTGCCAGCAGCTTGATTCTCGGACTAGCGGGATACAATGAGCAGTTCTTC; CDR3aa: CASSLILGLAGYNEQFF
v_gene: TRBV5-1; abundance: once; d_gene: .; j_gene: TRBJ1-1; CDR3nt: TGCGCCAGCAGCTTGACAGAGGGTAAGATGAACACTGAAGCTTTCTTT; CDR3aa: CASSLTEGKMNTEAFF
v_gene: TRBV5-6; abundance: .; d_gene: TRBD1; j_gene: TRBJ1-1; CDR3nt: TGTGCCAGCCGAGGGGGCATAAACACTGAAGCTTTCTTT; CDR3aa: CASRGGINTEAFF
v_gene: TRBV11-2; abundance: once; d_gene: .; j_gene: TRBJ2-5; CDR3nt: TGTGCCAGCAGCTTCGCTAGAAGTATGGGCGAGACCCAGTACTTC; CDR3aa: CASSFARSMGETQYF
v_gene: TRBV7-2; abundance: .; d_gene: TRBD2; j_gene: TRBJ2-3; CDR3nt: TGTGCCAGCAGCCAATACAGGACTAGCGGGAGGGTTGGCACAGATACGCAGTATTTT; CDR3aa: CASSQYRTSGRVGTDTQYF
v_gene: TRBV7-8; abundance: .; d_gene: .; j_gene: TRBJ2-3; CDR3nt: TGTGCCAGCAGCCCGCGGGGCAGGGGCTTCACAGATACGCAGTATTTT; CDR3aa: CASSPRGRGFTDTQYF
v_gene: TRBV5-6; abundance: .; d_gene: .; j_gene: TRBJ2-7; CDR3nt: TGTGCCAGCAGCTTGGAGCGCGTCTCCTACGAGCAGTACTTC; CDR3aa: CASSLERVSYEQYF
v_gene: TRBV7-2; abundance: .; d_gene: .; j_gene: TRBJ2-1; CDR3nt: TGTGCCAGCAGCTTAGTATCCCCTGAGCAGTTCTTC; CDR3aa: CASSLVSPEQFF
v_gene: TRBV6-5; abundance: .; d_gene: TRBD1; j_gene: TRBJ1-1; CDR3nt: TGTGCCAGCAGTCCTTCGGGACAGAGGAACACTGAAGCTTTCTTT; CDR3aa: CASSPSGQRNTEAFF
v_gene: TRBV25-1; abundance: .; d_gene: .; j_gene: TRBJ1-6; CDR3nt: TGTGCCAGCAGTCAAGCTGGGGACATAAATTCACCCCTCCACTTT; CDR3aa: CASSQAGDINSPLHF
v_gene: TRBV30; abundance: .; d_gene: .; j_gene: TRBJ1-4; CDR3nt: TGTGCCTGGAGTTCCTTCGCAACTAATGAAAAACTGTTTTTT; CDR3aa: CAWSSFATNEKLFF
v_gene: TRBV27; abundance: .; d_gene: TRBD1; j_gene: TRBJ2-7; CDR3nt: TGTGCCAGCAGTAGACAGGGGGTAGGGAGCTCCTACGAGCAGTACTTC; CDR3aa: CASSRQGVGSSYEQYF
v_gene: TRBV6-5; abundance: .; d_gene: .; j_gene: TRBJ1-2; CDR3nt: TGTGCCAGCAGTACGGACAGATCCTATGGCTACACCTTC; CDR3aa: CASSTDRSYGYTF
v_gene: TRBV2; abundance: .; d_gene: .; j_gene: TRBJ2-5; CDR3nt: TGTGCCAGCTGGACCTCCGGCCAAGGGACCCAGTACTTC; CDR3aa: CASWTSGQGTQYF
v_gene: TRBV28; abundance: .; d_gene: TRBD1; j_gene: TRBJ1-5; CDR3nt: TGTGCCAGCAGCTTGACAGGGCGTAATCAGCCCCAGCATTTT; CDR3aa: CASSLTGRNQPQHF
v_gene: TRBV2; abundance: .; d_gene: TRBD2; j_gene: TRBJ2-2; CDR3nt: TGTGCCAGCATGCGGGGGGGCCGGAATTGGGACACCGGGGAGCTGTTTTTT; CDR3aa: CASMRGGRNWDTGELFF
v_gene: TRBV5-1; abundance: .; d_gene: TRBD2; j_gene: TRBJ2-3; CDR3nt: TGCGCCAGCAGCTCGGGACTACAATACACAGATACGCAGTATTTT; CDR3aa: CASSSGLQYTDTQYF
v_gene: TRBV10-3; abundance: .; d_gene: .; j_gene: TRBJ1-2; CDR3nt: TGTGCCATCAGTGAAGCAGCAGGCGCCCACTATGGCTACACCTTC; CDR3aa: CAISEAAGAHYGYTF
v_gene: TRBV7-9; abundance: once; d_gene: TRBD1; j_gene: TRBJ1-4; CDR3nt: TGTGCGTCCCAAAATGGAAACACAGGGGTAACTAATGAAAAACTGTTTTTT; CDR3aa: CASQNGNTGVTNEKLFF
v_gene: TRBV4-1; abundance: .; d_gene: .; j_gene: TRBJ2-3; CDR3nt: TGCGCCAGCAGCCAAGCGGGGCGCACAGATACGCAGTATTTT; CDR3aa: CASSQAGRTDTQYF
v_gene: TRBV30; abundance: once; d_gene: .; j_gene: TRBJ2-7; CDR3nt: TGTGCCTGGAGTCGGGAGAGGGGTGAGCAGTACTTC; CDR3aa: CAWSRERGEQYF
v_gene: TRBV19; abundance: few; d_gene: TRBD1; j_gene: TRBJ2-7; CDR3nt: TGTGCCAGTAGTGCCCCGGGACAGGGGGACTACGAGCAGTACTTC; CDR3aa: CASSAPGQGDYEQYF
v_gene: TRBV15; abundance: .; d_gene: .; j_gene: TRBJ2-7; CDR3nt: TGTGCCACCAGCAGAGGCTACGAGCAGTACTTC; CDR3aa: CATSRGYEQYF
v_gene: TRBV7-8; abundance: .; d_gene: .; j_gene: TRBJ1-6; CDR3nt: TGTGCCAGCAGCTTTCAGACAGCGTCCAATTCACCCCTCCACTTT; CDR3aa: CASSFQTASNSPLHF
v_gene: TRBV19; abundance: .; d_gene: .; j_gene: TRBJ1-4; CDR3nt: TGTGCCAGTAGGGATAGGAGTGAAAAACTGTTTTTT; CDR3aa: CASRDRSEKLFF
v_gene: TRBV10-3; abundance: .; d_gene: TRBD2; j_gene: TRBJ2-3; CDR3nt: TGTGCCATCAGTGAGGTCAGCGGGGGCACAGATACGCAGTATTTT; CDR3aa: CAISEVSGGTDTQYF